These 18 T cell receptor beta chains were all obtained from the same sample, sequenced in a study of shared clonotypes between healthy human individuals. Produced via immunoSEQ multiplex PCR; TCRdb's table is partial and in-frame only. In the table there are fewer than 2.5 million clones, under 95% of which are singletons. The specimen sequenced was naive CD4+ T cells from PBMCs. Subset given: CD45RA+ positively selected. The receptors were gathered from a man aged 18 to 29 in good health. Some clones in this sample may be carry-over from other donors' samples.

The gene calls are TRBV5-4 and TRBJ1-1; 11 bases line up with TRBD1. The CDR3 extends over 15 amino acids. From germline, CDR1 is SGHNT and CDR2 YYREEE (reference sequence). V gave up 4 bases and J gave up 6 bases; unmatched junction bases: 8. The CDR3 bases are TGTGCCAGCAGCCTACCGCTGGGACAGGGGGCTGAAGCTTTCTTT. Amino acid sequence: CASSLPLGQGAEAFF.

The rearrangement uses TRBV2 and TRBJ2-5; 9 bases are a match to TRBD1. Germline CDR1 SNHLY, CDR2 FYNNEI. V lost 6 bases, J lost 2 bases, and 4 bases stayed unmatched. The CDR3 spans 14 residues. The CDR3 loop is CASSWDRVQETQYF. The CDR3 DNA follows: TGTGCCAGCAGCTGGGACAGGGTTCAAGAGACCCAGTACTTC.

This clone has more than one count but fewer than ten. The chain recombines TRBV20-1 with TRBJ2-1; D uncertain. The CDR3 is 11 amino acids. V was shortened by 4 bases and J by 5 bases, with 6 bases between the two germline ends. Germline values: CDR1 DFQATT, CDR2 SNEGSKA (reference sequence). The CDR3, as DNA: TGCAGTGCTACCCTAAACAATGAGCAGTTCTTC. The encoded protein is CSATLNNEQFF.

This sequence joins TRBV28 and TRBJ1-2; D gene unclear. Trimming removed 6 bases from V and 5 bases from J, with 10 bases in between. The CDR3 has 12 amino acids. Germline CDR1 and CDR2: MDHEN and SYDVKM. The CDR3 DNA follows: TGTGCCAGCAGACCAAGGGTTTATGGCTACACCTTC. Protein: CASRPRVYGYTF.

The chain employs TRBV25-1 and TRBJ2-1; unclear D gene. Germline V gives CDR1 MGHDK, CDR2 SYGVNS. With 2 bases removed from V and 5 bases from J, the gap between germline ends came to 10 bases. The CDR3 covers 14 residues. CDR3 coding DNA: TGTGCCAGCAGTGAAGCAGTACCGAACAATGAGCAGTTCTTC. This encodes CASSEAVPNNEQFF.

The chain combines TRBV4-2 with TRBJ1-3, with D perhaps matching TRBD1 (5 bases). The CDR3 loop spans 15 amino acids. Trimming took off 4 bases at V and 4 bases at J, with 14 bases between the two ends. CDR1 and CDR2 from the germline V gene are LGHNA and YNFKEQ. This CDR3 is CASSRAREGGNTIYF. The DNA of the CDR3 is TGTGCCAGCAGCCGAGCCAGGGAGGGAGGAAACACCATATATTTT.

The chain joins TRBV9 to TRBJ1-4, with 8 nucleotides matching TRBD1. V gave up 1 base and J gave up 7 bases; unmatched junction bases: 15. This CDR3 is 18 amino acids long. Looked up from germline, CDR1 is SGDLS and CDR2 is YYNGEE. CDR3 DNA sequence: TGTGCCAGCAGCGTATCGGGCAGGGGGCAGGTATATCCTGAAAAACTGTTTTTT. Its translation is CASSVSGRGQVYPEKLFF.

The chain uses TRBV6-1 and TRBJ2-7; 7 nucleotides line up with TRBD1. From germline, CDR1 is MNHNS and CDR2 SASEGT. The junction had 13 bases not matched to a gene; V was cut back by 2 bases and J by 3 bases. The CDR3 extends over 17 amino acids. CDR3 bases: TGTGCCAGCAGTGAAAGGGTACTGGGACAGCTATACTACGAGCAGTACTTC. Translating it yields CASSERVLGQLYYEQYF.

The rearrangement links TRBV28 to TRBJ1-1; no reliable D call. The CDR3 sequence is 12 residues long. Germline V gene lookup returns CDR1 MDHEN and CDR2 SYDVKM. With 6 bases removed from V and 8 bases from J, the gap between germline ends came to 13 bases. DNA for the CDR3: TGTGCCAGCAGGGAAGTTCCATCAGAAGCTTTCTTT. Protein product: CASREVPSEAFF.

The chain has TRBV2 and TRBJ2-3, with D unresolved. The CDR3 sequence is 15 residues long. Trimming removed 7 bases at V and 0 bases at J, with 14 bases between. CDR1 SNHLY and CDR2 FYNNEI come from the germline V gene. The CDR3 DNA reads TGTGCCAGCACTCCGGTACGGGTTAGCACAGATACGCAGTATTTT. Its protein is CASTPVRVSTDTQYF.

Here the CDR3 reads CASSTKGDSEQFF. The CDR3 DNA reads TGTGCCAGCAGCACTAAGGGGGACAGCGAGCAGTTCTTC. The V gene is TRBV7-3, the J gene TRBJ2-1; 7 nucleotides match TRBD1. V lost 5 bases, J lost 10 bases, and 8 bases stayed unmatched. Germline lookup yields CDR1 SGHTA and CDR2 FQGTGA. The CDR3 runs to 13 residues.

The CDR3 is CASKDGIAEETQYF. The CDR3, as DNA: TGTGCCAGCAAAGACGGGATCGCGGAGGAGACCCAGTACTTC. The genes are TRBV5-4 and TRBJ2-5; a weak D match, TRBD2 (5 bases). This CDR3 has 14 amino acids. Germline V gene data show CDR1 as SGHNT and CDR2 as YYREEE (reference sequence). V was cut by 6 bases and J by 5 bases, with 17 bases left in between.

This clone was observed a single time. The V and J genes are TRBV10-3 and TRBJ1-3, with D unresolved. Trimming took 9 bases from V and 4 from J, leaving 16 bases between them. Germline CDR1 reads ENHRY; CDR2 reads SYGVKD. CDR3 length equals 14 residues. In DNA, the CDR3 is TGTGCCATAGAAAAGGCTACTAGGGGAAACACCATATATTTT. This gives the protein CAIEKATRGNTIYF.

The J gene is TRBJ2-7, the V gene TRBV11-1, with D perhaps TRBD1 (5 bases). Trimming pared 3 bases from V and 4 bases from J, leaving 13 bases between. Germline V lookup: CDR1 SGHAT, CDR2 FQDESV (reference sequence). CDR3 length equals 14 residues. CDR3 region: CASSLSFRDYEQYF. The CDR3 DNA reads TGTGCCAGCAGCTTGAGTTTCAGGGATTACGAGCAGTACTTC.

V gene TRBV28 combines with J gene TRBJ2-3, with TRBD1 identical over 7 bases. V was pared by 7 bases and J by 7 bases, with 14 bases of the junction left unmatched. Germline V gene sequence: CDR1 MDHEN, CDR2 SYDVKM. The CDR3 has 15 amino acids. The CDR3 region has the DNA TGTGCCAGCACCCTAGGGGGCACATCCGCAAATACGCAGTATTTT. Translating gives CASTLGGTSANTQYF.

The rearrangement uses TRBV7-9 and TRBJ2-5; D uncertain. CDR1 is SEHNR, CDR2 FQNEAQ, per germline (reference sequence). The CDR3 length is 13 residues. Deletions cut 3 bases from V and 6 bases from J, with 11 bases between. The CDR3, as DNA: TGTGCCAGCAGCTTGGGCAGCGTGAAGACCCAGTACTTC. Amino acid sequence: CASSLGSVKTQYF.

This chain joins TRBV28 and TRBJ2-1; D remains ambiguous. Germline CDR1 and CDR2: MDHEN and SYDVKM. The CDR3 spans 13 residues. Trimming took off 6 bases at V and 10 bases at J, with 16 bases between the two ends. The CDR3 protein is CASSPSGPREQFF. For the CDR3, the DNA is TGTGCCAGCAGCCCCTCGGGCCCGAGGGAGCAGTTCTTC.

The chain is built from TRBV7-7 and TRBJ2-1; 8 bases line up with TRBD2. The CDR3 loop spans 14 amino acids. After removal of 3 bases from V and 9 bases from J, the junction contained 7 bases not matched to a gene. In germline, CDR1 is SSHAT, CDR2 FNYEAQ (reference sequence). CDR3 amino acids: CASSLGTRLTEQFF. CDR3 bases: TGTGCCAGCAGCTTGGGGACTAGACTCACTGAGCAGTTCTTC.